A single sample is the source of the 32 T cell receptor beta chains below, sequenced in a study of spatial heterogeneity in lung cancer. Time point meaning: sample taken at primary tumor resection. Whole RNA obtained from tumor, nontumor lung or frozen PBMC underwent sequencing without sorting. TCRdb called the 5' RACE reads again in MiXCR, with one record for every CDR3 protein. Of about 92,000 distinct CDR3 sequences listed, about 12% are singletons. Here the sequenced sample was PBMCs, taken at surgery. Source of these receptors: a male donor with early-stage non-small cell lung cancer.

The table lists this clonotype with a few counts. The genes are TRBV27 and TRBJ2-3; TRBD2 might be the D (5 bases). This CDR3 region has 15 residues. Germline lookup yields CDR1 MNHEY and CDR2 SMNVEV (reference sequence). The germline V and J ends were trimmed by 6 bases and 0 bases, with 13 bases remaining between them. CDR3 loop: CASRRAEISTDTQYF. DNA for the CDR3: TGTGCCAGCAGGAGAGCGGAAATTAGCACAGATACGCAGTATTTT.

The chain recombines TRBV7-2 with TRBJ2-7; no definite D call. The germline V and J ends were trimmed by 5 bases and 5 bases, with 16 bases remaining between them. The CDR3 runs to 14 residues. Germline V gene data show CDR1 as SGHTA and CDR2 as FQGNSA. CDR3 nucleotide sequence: TGTGCCAGCAGCCCGGTGGCAGGTTTCAACGAGCAGTACTTC. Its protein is CASSPVAGFNEQYF.

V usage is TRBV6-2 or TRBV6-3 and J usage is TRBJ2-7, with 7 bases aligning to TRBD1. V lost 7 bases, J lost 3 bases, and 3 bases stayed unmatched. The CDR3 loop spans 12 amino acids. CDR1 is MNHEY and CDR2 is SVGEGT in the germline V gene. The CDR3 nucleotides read TGTGCCAGCAAGCCAGGGGGCTACGAGCAGTACTTC. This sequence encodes CASKPGGYEQYF.

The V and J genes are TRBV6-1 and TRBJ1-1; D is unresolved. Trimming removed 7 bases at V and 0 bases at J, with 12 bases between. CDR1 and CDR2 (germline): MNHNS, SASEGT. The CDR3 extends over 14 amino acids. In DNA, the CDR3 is TGTGCCAGCACCGGGCCCCCACTGAACACTGAAGCTTTCTTT. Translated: CASTGPPLNTEAFF.

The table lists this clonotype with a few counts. In nucleotides, the CDR3 is TGCAGTGCGCGCCAGTCCGGTGGGGCCAACGTCCTGACTTTC. Translated: CSARQSGGANVLTF. The chain employs TRBV20-1 and TRBJ2-6, with D uncertain. Per germline, CDR1 DFQATT and CDR2 SNEGSKA (reference sequence). The CDR3 is 14 residues long. Trimming took 6 bases from V and 3 from J, leaving 12 bases between them.

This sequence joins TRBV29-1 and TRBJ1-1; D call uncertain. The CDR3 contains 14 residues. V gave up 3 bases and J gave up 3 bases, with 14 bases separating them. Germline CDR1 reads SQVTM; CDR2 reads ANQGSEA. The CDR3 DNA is TGCAGCGTTGATGAGGGCTACGCGCACACTGAAGCTTTCTTT. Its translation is CSVDEGYAHTEAFF.

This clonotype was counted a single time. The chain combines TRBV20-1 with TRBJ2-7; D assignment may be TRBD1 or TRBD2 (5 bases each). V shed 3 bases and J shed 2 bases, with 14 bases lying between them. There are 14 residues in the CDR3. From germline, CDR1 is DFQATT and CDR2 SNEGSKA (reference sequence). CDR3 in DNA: TGCAGTGCTAGTAGGGACGGGAAAGCCTACGAGCAGTACTTC. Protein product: CSASRDGKAYEQYF.

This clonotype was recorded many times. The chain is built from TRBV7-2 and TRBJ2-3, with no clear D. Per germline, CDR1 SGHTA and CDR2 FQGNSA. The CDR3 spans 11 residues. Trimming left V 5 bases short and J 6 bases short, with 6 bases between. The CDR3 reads CASSLKDTQYF. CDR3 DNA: TGTGCCAGCAGCCTCAAGGATACGCAGTATTTT.

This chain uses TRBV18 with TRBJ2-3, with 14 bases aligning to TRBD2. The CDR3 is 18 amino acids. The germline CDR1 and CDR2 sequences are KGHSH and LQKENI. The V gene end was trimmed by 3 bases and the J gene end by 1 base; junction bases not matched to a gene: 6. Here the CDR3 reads CASSPGLAGVLGTDTQYF. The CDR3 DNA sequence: TGTGCCAGCTCACCGGGACTAGCGGGGGTATTAGGCACAGATACGCAGTATTTT.

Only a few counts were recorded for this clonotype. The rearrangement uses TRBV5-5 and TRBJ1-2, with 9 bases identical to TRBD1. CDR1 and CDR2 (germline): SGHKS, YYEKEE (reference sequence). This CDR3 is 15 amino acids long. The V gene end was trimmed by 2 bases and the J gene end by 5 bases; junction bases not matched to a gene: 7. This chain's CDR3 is CASSLNRDRVYGYTF. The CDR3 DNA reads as TGTGCCAGCAGCTTAAACCGGGACAGGGTTTATGGCTACACCTTC. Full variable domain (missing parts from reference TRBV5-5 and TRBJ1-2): DAGVTQSPTHLIKTRGQQVTLRCSPISGHKSVSWYQQVLGQGPQFIFQYYEKEERGRGNFPDRFSARQFPNYSSELNVNALLLGDSALYLCASSLNRDRVYGYTFGSGTRLTVV.

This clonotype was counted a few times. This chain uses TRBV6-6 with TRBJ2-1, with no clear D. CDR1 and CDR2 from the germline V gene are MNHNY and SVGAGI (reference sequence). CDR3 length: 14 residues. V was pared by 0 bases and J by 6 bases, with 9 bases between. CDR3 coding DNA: TGTGCCAGCAGTTACTCGCGGAATCTCAATGAGCAGTTCTTC. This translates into CASSYSRNLNEQFF.

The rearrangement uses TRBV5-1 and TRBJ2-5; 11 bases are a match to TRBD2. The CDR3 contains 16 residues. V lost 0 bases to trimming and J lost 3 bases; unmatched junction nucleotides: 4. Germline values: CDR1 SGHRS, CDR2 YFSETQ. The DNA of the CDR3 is TGCGCCAGCAGCTTGGGGGTGACTAGCGGGAAAGAGACCCAGTACTTC. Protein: CASSLGVTSGKETQYF.

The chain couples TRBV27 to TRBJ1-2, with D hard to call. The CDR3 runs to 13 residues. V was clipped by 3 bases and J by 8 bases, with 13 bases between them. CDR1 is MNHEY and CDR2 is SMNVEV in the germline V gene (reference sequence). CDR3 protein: CASSFRMGRGYTF. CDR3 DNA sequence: TGTGCCAGCAGTTTTAGGATGGGGAGAGGCTACACCTTC.

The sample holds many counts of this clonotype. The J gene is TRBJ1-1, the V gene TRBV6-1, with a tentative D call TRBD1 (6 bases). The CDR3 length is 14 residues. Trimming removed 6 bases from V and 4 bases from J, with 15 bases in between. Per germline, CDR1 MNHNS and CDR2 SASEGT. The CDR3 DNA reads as TGTGCCAGCAGCTTACAGGGTGAACCCACTGAAGCTTTCTTT. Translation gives CASSLQGEPTEAFF.

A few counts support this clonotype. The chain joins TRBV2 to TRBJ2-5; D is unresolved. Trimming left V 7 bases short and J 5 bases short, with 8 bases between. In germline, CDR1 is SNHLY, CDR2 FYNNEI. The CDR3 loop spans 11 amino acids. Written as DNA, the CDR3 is TGTGCCAGCAACAGAAGGGAGACCCAGTACTTC. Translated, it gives CASNRRETQYF.

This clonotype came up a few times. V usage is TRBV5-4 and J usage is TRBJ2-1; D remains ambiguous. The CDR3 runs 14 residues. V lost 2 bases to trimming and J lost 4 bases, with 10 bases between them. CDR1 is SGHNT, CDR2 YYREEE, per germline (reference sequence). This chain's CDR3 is CASSFVEPYNEQFF. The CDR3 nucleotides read TGTGCCAGCAGCTTCGTAGAGCCATACAATGAGCAGTTCTTC. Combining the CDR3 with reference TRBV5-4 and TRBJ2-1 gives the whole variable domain ETGVTQSPTHLIKTRGQQVTLRCSSQSGHNTVSWYQQALGQGPQFIFQYYREEENGRGNFPPRFSGLQFPNYSSELNVNALELDDSALYLCASSFVEPYNEQFFGPGTRLTVL.

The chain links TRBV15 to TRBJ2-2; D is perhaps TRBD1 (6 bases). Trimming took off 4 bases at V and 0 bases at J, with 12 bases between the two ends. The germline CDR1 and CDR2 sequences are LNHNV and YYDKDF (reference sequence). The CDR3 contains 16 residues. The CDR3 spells CATSIYGTTNTGELFF. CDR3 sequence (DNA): TGTGCCACCAGCATCTACGGGACAACGAACACCGGGGAGCTGTTTTTT.

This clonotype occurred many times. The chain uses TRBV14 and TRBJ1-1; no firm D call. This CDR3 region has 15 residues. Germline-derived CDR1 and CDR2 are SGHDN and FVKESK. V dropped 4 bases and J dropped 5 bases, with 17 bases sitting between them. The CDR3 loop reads CASSRQLGESTEAFF. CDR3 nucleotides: TGTGCCAGCAGCCGTCAACTGGGAGAGAGTACTGAAGCTTTCTTT.

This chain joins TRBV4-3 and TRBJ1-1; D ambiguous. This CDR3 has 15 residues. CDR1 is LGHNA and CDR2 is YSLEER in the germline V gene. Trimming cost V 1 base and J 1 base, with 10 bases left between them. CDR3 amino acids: CASSQGSWTNTEAFF. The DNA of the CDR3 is TGCGCCAGCAGCCAAGGTTCGTGGACGAACACTGAAGCTTTCTTT.

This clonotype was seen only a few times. The CDR3 region has the DNA TGTGCCAGCAGTTTCAGGGAATCTAATGAAAAACTGTTTTTT. Protein sequence: CASSFRESNEKLFF. The chain couples TRBV28 to TRBJ1-4, with D perhaps matching TRBD1 (5 bases). V was clipped by 3 bases and J by 3 bases, with 8 bases between them. The CDR3 consists of 14 residues. Germline-derived CDR1 and CDR2 are MDHEN and SYDVKM.

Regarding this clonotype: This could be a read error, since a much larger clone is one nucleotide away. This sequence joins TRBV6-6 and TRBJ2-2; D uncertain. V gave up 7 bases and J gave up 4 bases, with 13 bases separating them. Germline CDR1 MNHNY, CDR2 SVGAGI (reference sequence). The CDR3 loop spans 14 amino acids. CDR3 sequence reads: CASNKIRGTGELFF. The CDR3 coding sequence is TGTGCCAGCAACAAAATCCGAGGCACCGGGGAGCTGTTTTTT.

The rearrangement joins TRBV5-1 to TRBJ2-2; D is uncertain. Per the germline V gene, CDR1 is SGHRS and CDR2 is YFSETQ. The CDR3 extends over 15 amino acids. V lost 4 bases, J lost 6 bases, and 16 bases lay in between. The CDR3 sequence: CASSVYADPPGELFF. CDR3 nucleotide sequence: TGCGCCAGCAGCGTTTACGCGGACCCCCCCGGGGAGCTGTTTTTT.

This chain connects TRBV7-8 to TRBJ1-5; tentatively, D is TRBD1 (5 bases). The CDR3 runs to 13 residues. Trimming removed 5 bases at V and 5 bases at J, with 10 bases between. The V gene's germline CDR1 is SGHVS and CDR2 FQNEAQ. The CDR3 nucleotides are TGTGCCAGCAGCACAACGACAGATCAGCCCCAGCATTTT. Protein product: CASSTTTDQPQHF.

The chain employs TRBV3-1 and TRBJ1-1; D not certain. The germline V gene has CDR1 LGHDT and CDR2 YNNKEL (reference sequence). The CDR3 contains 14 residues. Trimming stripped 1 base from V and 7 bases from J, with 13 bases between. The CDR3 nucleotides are TGTGCCAGCAGCCAAGTTAACCTTCGAGTTGAAGCTTTCTTT. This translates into CASSQVNLRVEAFF. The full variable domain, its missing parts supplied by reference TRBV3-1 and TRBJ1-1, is DTAVSQTPKYLVTQMGNDKSIKCEQNLGHDTMYWYKQDSKKFLKIMFSYNNKELIINETVPNRFSPKSPDKAHLNLHINSLELGDSAVYFCASSQVNLRVEAFFGQGTRLTVV.

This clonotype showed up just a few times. The CDR3: CASSLAQGEEETQYF. The CDR3, as DNA: TGTGCCAGCAGCTTAGCCCAAGGAGAGGAAGAGACCCAGTACTTC. The gene calls are TRBV7-2 and TRBJ2-5; no clear D. The CDR3 covers 15 residues. With 0 bases removed from V and 3 bases from J, the gap between germline ends came to 11 bases. The germline V gene encodes CDR1 SGHTA and CDR2 FQGNSA.

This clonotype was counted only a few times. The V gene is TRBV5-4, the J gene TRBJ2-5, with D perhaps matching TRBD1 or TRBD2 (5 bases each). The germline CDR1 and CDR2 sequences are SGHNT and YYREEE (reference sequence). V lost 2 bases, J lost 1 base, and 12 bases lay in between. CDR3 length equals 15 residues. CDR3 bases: TGTGCCAGCAGCTTTTCGTACGGGACCCAAGAGACCCAGTACTTC. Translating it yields CASSFSYGTQETQYF.

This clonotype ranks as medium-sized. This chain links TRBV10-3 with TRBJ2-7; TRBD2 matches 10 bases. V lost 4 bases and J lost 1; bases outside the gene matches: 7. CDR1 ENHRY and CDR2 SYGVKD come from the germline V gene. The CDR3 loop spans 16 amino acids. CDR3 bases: TGTGCCATCAGTGGAACCGGGACTAGCGTTTCCTACGAGCAGTACTTC. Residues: CAISGTGTSVSYEQYF.

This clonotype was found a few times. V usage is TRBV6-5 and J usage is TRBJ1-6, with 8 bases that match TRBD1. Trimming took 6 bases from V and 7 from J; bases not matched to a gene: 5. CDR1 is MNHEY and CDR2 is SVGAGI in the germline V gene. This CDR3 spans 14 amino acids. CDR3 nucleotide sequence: TGTGCCAGCAGGTTAAGACAGGGGAATTCACCCCTCCACTTT. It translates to CASRLRQGNSPLHF.

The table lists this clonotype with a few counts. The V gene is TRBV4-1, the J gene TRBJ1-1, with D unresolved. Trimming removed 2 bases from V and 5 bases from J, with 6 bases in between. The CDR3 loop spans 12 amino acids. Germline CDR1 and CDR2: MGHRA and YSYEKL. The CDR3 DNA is TGCGCCAGCAGCCAACCACAGACTGAAGCTTTCTTT. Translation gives CASSQPQTEAFF.

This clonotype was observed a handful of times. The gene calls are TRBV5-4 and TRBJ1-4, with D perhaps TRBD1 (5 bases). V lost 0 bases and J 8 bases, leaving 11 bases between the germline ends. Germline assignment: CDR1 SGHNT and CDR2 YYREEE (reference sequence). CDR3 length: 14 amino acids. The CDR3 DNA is TGTGCCAGCAGCTTGGACGGGGGAAGGGAAAAACTGTTTTTT. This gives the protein CASSLDGGREKLFF.

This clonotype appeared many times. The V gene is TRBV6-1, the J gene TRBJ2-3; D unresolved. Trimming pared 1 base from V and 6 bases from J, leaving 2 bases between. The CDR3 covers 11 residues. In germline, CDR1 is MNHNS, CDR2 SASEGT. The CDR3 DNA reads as TGTGCCAGCAGTGAAGTTGATACGCAGTATTTT. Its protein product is CASSEVDTQYF.

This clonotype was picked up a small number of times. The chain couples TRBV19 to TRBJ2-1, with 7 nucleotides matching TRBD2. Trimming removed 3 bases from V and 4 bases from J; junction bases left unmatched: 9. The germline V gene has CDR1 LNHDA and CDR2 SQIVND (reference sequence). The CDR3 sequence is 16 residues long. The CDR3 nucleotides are TGTGCCAGTAGTATGTATTTAGGAGCGGGATACAATGAGCAGTTCTTC. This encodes CASSMYLGAGYNEQFF.